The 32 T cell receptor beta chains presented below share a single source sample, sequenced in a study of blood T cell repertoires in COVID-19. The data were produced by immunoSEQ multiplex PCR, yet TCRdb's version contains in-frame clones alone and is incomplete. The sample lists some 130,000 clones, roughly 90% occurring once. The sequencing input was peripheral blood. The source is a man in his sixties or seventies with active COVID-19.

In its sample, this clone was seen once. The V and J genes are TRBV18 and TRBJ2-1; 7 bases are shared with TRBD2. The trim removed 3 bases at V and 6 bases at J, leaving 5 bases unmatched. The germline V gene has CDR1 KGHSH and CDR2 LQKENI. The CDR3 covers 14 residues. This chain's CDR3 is CASSPRGGVNEQFF. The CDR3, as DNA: TGTGCCAGCTCACCTCGCGGGGGAGTCAATGAGCAGTTCTTC. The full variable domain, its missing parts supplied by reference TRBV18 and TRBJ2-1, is NAGVMQNPRHLVRRRGQEARLRCSPMKGHSHVYWYRQLPEEGLKFMVYLQKENIIDESGMPKERFSAEFPKEGPSILRIQQVVRGDSAAYFCASSPRGGVNEQFFGPGTRLTVL.

The CDR3 sequence: CASSYEWTSGRSGEQYF. The CDR3 DNA reads TGTGCCAGCAGTTACGAATGGACTAGCGGGAGATCTGGGGAGCAGTACTTC. The chain combines TRBV6-2 or TRBV6-3 with TRBJ2-7, with 13 bases identical to TRBD2. J was trimmed by 7 bases and V by 2 bases; bases with no gene match: 11. Germline CDR1 MNHEY, CDR2 SVGEGT. The CDR3 has 17 amino acids.

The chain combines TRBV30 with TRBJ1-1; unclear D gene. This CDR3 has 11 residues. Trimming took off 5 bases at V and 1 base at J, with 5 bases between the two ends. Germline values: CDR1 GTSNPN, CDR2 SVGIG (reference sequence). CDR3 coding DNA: TGTGCCTGGGAGAGGAACACTGAAGCTTTCTTT. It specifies CAWERNTEAFF.

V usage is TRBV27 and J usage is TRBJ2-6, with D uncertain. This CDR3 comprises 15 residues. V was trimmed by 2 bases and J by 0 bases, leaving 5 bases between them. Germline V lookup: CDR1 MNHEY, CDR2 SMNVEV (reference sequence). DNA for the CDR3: TGTGCCAGCAGTTTAATCAACTCTGGGGCCAACGTCCTGACTTTC. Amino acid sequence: CASSLINSGANVLTF.

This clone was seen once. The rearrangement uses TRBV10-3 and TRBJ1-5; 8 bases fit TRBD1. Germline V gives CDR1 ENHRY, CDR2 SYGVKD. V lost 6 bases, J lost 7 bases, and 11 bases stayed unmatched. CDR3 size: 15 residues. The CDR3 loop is CAISGTGISGQPQHF. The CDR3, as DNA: TGTGCCATCAGCGGGACAGGTATTAGCGGGCAGCCCCAGCATTTT.

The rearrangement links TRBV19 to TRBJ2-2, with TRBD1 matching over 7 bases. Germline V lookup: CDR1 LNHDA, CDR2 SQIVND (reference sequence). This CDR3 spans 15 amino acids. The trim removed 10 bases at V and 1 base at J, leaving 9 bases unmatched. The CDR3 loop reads CATKTDRRNTGELFF. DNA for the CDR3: TGTGCCACCAAGACGGACAGGAGGAACACCGGGGAGCTGTTTTTT.

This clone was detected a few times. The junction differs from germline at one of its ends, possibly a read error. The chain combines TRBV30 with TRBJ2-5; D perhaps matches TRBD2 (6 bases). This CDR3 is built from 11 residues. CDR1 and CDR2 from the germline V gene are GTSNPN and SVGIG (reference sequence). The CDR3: CAWSGIRDSHF. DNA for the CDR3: TGTGCCTGGAGTGGCATCCGGGACTCCCACTTC. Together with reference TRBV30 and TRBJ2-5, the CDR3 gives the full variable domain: SQTIHQWPATLVQPVGSPLSLECTVEGTSNPNLYWYRQAAGRGLQLLFYSVGIGQISSEVPQNLSASRPQDRQFILSSKKLLLSDSGFYLCAWSGIRDSHFGPGTRLLVL.

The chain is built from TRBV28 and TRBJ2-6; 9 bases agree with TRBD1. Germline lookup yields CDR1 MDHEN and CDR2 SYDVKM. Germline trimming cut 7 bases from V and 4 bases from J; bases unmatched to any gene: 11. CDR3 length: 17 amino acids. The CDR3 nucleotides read TGTGCCAGCATCCTAGGGACAGGGAGGTCCGGGGCCAACGTCCTGACTTTC. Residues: CASILGTGRSGANVLTF.

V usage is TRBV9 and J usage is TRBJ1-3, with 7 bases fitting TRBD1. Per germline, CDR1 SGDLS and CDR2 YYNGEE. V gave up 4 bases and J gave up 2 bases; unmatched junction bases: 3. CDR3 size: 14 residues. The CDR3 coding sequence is TGTGCCAGCAGCCCGAGGGGGCCTGGAAACACCATATATTTT. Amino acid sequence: CASSPRGPGNTIYF.

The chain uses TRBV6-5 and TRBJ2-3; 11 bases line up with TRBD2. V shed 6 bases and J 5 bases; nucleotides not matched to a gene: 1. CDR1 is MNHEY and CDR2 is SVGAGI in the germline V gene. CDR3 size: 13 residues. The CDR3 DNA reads TGTGCCAGCAGAACTAGCGGGAGAGATACGCAGTATTTT. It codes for CASRTSGRDTQYF.

CDR3 DNA sequence: TGTGCCAGCAGTTATCCGGGAAACACCATATATTTT. It translates to CASSYPGNTIYF. The chain has TRBV6-2 or TRBV6-3 and TRBJ1-3; D gene unclear. The CDR3 has 12 residues. V lost 3 bases, J lost 4 bases, and 4 bases lay in between. The germline V gene has CDR1 MNHEY and CDR2 SVGEGT.

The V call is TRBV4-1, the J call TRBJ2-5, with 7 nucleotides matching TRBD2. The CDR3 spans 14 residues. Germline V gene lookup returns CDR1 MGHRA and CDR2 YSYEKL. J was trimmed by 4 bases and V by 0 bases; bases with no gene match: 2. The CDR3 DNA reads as TGCGCCAGCAGCCAAGATTCGGGGGGAGAGACCCAGTACTTC. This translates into CASSQDSGGETQYF.

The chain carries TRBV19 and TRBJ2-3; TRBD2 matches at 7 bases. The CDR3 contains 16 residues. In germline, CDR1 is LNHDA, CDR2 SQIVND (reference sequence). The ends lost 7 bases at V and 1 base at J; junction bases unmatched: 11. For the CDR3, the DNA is TGTGCCAGTACCCCTGGAGCGGGAAGGGGCACAGATACGCAGTATTTT. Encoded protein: CASTPGAGRGTDTQYF.

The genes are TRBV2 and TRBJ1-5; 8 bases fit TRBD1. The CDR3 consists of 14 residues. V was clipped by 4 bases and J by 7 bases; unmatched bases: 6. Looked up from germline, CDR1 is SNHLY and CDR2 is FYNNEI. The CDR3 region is CASSVRDRWQPQHF. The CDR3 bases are TGTGCCAGCAGTGTCCGGGACAGGTGGCAGCCCCAGCATTTT. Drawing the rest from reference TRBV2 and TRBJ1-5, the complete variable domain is EPEVTQTPSHQVTQMGQEVILRCVPISNHLYFYWYRQILGQKVEFLVSFYNNEISEKSEIFDDQFSVERPDGSNFTLKIRSTKLEDSAMYFCASSVRDRWQPQHFGDGTRLSIL.

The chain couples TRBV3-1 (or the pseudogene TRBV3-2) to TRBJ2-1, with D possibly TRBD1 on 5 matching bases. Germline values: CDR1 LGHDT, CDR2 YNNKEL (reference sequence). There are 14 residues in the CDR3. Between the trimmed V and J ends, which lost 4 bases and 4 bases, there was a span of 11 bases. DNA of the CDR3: TGTGCCAGCAGCCTCGTTTCAGGGTACAATGAGCAGTTCTTC. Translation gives CASSLVSGYNEQFF.

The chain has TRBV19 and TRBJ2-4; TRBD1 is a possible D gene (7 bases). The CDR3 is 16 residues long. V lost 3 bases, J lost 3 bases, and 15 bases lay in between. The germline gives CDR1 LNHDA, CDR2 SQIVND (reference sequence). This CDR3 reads CASSIVGRGDKNIQYF. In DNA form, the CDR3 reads TGTGCCAGTAGTATTGTGGGCAGGGGGGACAAAAACATTCAGTACTTC.

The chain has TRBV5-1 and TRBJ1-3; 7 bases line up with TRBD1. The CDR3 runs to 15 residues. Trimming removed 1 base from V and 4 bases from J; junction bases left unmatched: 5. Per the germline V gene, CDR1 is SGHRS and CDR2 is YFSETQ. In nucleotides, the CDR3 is TGCGCCAGCAGCTTGACCGGGACAGAAGGAAACACCATATATTTT. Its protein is CASSLTGTEGNTIYF.

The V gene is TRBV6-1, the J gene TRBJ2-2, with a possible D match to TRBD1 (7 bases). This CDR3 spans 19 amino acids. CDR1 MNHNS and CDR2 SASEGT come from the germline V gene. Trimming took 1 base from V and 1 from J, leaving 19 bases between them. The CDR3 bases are TGTGCCAGCAGTGAAGATCATCTTAGCGGACAGGTGAACACCGGGGAGCTGTTTTTT. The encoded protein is CASSEDHLSGQVNTGELFF.

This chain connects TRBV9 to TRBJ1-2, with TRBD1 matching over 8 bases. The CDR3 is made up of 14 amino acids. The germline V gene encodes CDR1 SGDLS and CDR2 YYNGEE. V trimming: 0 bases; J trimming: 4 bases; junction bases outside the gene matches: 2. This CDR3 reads CASSVDRGGYGYTF. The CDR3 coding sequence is TGTGCCAGCAGCGTAGACAGGGGGGGCTATGGCTACACCTTC. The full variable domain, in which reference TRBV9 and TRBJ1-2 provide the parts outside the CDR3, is DSGVTQTPKHLITATGQRVTLRCSPRSGDLSVYWYQQSLDQGLQFLIQYYNGEERAKGNILERFSAQQFPDLHSELNLSSLELGDSALYFCASSVDRGGYGYTFGSGTRLTVV.

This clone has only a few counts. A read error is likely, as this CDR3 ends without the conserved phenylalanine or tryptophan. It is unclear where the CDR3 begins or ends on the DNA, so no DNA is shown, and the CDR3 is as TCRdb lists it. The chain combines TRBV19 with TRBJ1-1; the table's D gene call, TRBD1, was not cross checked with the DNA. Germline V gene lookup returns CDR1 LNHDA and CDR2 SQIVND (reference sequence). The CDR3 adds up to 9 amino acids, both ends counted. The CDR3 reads CASSGPAGR.

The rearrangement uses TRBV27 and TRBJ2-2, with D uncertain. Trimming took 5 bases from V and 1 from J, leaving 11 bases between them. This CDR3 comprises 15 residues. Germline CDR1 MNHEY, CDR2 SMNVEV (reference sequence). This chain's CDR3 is CASSPYPLNTGELFF. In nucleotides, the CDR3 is TGTGCCAGCAGTCCCTACCCGTTGAACACCGGGGAGCTGTTTTTT.

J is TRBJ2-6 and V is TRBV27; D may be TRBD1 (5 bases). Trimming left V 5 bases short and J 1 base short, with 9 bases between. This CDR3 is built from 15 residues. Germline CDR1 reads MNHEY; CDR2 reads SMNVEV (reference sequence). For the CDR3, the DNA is TGTGCCAGCAGTCCGCGACAGTCTGGGGCCAACGTCCTGACTTTC. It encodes CASSPRQSGANVLTF.

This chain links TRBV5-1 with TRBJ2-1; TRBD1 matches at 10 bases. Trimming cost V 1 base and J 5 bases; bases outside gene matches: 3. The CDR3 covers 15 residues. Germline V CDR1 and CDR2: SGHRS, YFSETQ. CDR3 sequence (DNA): TGCGCCAGCAGCTTGAAGGGGACAGGGGACAATGAGCAGTTCTTC. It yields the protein CASSLKGTGDNEQFF. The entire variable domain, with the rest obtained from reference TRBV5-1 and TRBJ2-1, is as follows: KAGVTQTPRYLIKTRGQQVTLSCSPISGHRSVSWYQQTPGQGLQFLFEYFSETQRNKGNFPGRFSGRQFSNSRSEMNVSTLELGDSALYLCASSLKGTGDNEQFFGPGTRLTVL.

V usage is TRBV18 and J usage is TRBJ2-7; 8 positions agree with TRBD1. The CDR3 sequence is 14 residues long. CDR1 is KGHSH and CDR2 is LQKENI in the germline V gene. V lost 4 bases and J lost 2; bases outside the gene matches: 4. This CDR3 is CASSQGQAAYEQYF. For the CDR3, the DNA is TGTGCCAGCTCACAGGGACAGGCCGCCTACGAGCAGTACTTC.

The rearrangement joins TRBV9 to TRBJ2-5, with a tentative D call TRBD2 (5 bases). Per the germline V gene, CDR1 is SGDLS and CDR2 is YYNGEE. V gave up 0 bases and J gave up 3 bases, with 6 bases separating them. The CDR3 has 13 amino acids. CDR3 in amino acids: CASSVGGKETQYF. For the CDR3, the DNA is TGTGCCAGCAGCGTAGGAGGGAAAGAGACCCAGTACTTC.

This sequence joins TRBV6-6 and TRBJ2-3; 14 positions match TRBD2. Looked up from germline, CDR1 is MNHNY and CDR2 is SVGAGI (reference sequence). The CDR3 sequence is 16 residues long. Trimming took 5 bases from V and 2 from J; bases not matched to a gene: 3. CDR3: CASSRGLAGVTDTQYF. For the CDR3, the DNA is TGTGCCAGCAGTAGGGGACTAGCGGGAGTCACAGATACGCAGTATTTT.

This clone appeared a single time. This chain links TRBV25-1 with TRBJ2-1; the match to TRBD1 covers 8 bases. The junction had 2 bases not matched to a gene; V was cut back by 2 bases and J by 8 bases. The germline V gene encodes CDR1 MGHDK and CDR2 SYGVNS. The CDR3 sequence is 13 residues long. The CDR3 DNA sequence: TGTGCCAGCAGTGAAAGGGACAGGCATGAGCAGTTCTTC. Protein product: CASSERDRHEQFF.

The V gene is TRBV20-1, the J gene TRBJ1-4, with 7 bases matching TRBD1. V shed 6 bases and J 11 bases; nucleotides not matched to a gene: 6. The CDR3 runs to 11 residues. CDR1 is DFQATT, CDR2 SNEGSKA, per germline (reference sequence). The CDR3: CSASRRGKLFF. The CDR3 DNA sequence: TGCAGTGCGAGCCGCAGGGGGAAACTGTTTTTT.

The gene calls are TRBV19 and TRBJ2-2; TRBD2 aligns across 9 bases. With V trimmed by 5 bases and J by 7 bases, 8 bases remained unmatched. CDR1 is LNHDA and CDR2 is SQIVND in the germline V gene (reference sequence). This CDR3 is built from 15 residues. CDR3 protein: CASSRAGGQDGELFF. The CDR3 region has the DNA TGTGCCAGTAGTCGCGCGGGAGGGCAAGACGGGGAGCTGTTTTTT.

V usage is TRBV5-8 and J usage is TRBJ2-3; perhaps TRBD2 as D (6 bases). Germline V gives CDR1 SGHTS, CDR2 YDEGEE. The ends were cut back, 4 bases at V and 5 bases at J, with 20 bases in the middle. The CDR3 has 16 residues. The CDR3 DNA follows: TGTGCCAGCAGCGGGGAGACTAGGATGAGGGGAGATACGCAGTATTTT. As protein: CASSGETRMRGDTQYF.

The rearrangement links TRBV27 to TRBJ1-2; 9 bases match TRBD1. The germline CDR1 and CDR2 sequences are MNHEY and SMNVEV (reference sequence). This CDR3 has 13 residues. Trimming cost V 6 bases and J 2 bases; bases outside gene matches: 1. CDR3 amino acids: CASRGTGNYGYTF. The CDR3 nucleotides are TGTGCCAGCAGGGGGACAGGGAACTATGGCTACACCTTC.

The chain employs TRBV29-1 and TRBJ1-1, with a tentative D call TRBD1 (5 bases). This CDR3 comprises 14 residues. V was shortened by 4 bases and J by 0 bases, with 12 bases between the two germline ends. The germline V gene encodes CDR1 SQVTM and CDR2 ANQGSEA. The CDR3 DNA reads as TGCAGCGTTGTGGGGCGTCTGATGAACACTGAAGCTTTCTTT. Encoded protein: CSVVGRLMNTEAFF. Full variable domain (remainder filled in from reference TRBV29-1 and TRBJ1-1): SAVISQKPSRDICQRGTSLTIQCQVDSQVTMMFWYRQQPGQSLTLIATANQGSEATYESGFVIDKFPISRPNLTFSTLTVSNMSPEDSSIYLCSVVGRLMNTEAFFGQGTRLTVV.